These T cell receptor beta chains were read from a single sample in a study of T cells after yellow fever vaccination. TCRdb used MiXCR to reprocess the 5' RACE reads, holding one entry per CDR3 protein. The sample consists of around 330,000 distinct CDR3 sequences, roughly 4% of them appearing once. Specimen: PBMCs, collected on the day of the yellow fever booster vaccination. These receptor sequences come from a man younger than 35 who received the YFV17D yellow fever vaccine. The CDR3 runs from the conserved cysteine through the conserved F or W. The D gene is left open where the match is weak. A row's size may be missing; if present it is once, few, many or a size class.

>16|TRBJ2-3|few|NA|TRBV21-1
CASRLAQPVYTDTQYF
TGTGCCAGCCGACTGGCACAGCCAGTCTATACAGATACGCAGTATTTT
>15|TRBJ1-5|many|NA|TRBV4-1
CASSDLSGGSQPQHF
TGCGCCAGCAGCGACCTCAGCGGTGGCAGTCAGCCCCAGCATTTT
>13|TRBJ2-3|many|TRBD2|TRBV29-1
CSVPRGGPDTQYF
TGCAGCGTTCCCCGGGGGGGCCCAGATACGCAGTATTTT
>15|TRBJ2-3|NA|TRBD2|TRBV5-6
CASTKTSDFTDTQYF
TGTGCCAGCACCAAGACTAGCGACTTCACAGATACGCAGTATTTT
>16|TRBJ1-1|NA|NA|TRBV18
CASSPFDGIMNTEAFF
TGTGCCAGCTCACCCTTCGATGGCATCATGAACACTGAAGCTTTCTTT
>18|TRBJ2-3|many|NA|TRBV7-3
CASSSEGWAGAGEDTQYF
TGTGCCAGCAGCTCCGAGGGTTGGGCGGGGGCAGGTGAAGATACGCAGTATTTT
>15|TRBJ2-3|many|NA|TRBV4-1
CASSSIPRDPPTRYF
TGCGCCAGCAGCTCCATACCCCGGGACCCCCCAACGAGGTATTTT
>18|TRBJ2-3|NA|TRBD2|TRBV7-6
CASSARLAGRVVPDTQYF
TGTGCCAGCAGCGCAAGACTAGCGGGGAGGGTCGTGCCAGATACGCAGTATTTT
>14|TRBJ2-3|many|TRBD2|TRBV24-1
CASARAGGADTQYF
TGTGCCTCAGCGCGAGCGGGGGGCGCAGATACGCAGTATTTT
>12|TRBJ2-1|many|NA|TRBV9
CASSDTYNEQFF
TGTGCCAGTTCCGACACCTACAATGAGCAGTTCTTC
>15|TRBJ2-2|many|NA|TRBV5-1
CASSSTAPNTGELFF
TGCGCCAGCAGCTCGACAGCCCCGAACACCGGGGAGCTGTTTTTT
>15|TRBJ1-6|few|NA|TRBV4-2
CASSQGHFYNSPLHF
TGTGCCAGCAGCCAAGGACATTTCTATAATTCACCCCTCCACTTT
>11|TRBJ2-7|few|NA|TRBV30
CAWRRGYEQYF
TGTGCCTGGAGGAGAGGCTACGAGCAGTACTTC
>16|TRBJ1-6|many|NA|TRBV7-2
CASSLVTGNYNSPLHF
TGTGCCAGCAGCTTAGTGACAGGAAACTATAATTCACCCCTCCACTTT
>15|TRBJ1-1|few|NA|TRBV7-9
CASSLVGTMNTEAFF
TGTGCCAGCAGCTTAGTAGGGACAATGAACACTGAAGCTTTCTTT
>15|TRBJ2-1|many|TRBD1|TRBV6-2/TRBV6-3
CASSHPGQGKNEQFF
TGTGCCAGCAGTCACCCGGGACAGGGCAAAAATGAGCAGTTCTTC
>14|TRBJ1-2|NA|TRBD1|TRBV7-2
CASSDRGGGYGYTF
TGTGCCAGCAGCGACAGGGGAGGCGGCTATGGCTACACCTTC
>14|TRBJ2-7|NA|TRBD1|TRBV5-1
CASSRRQGAGEQYF
TGCGCCAGCAGCCGGAGGCAGGGGGCGGGTGAGCAGTACTTC
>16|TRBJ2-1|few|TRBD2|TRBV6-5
CASSRLAGSSYNEQFF
TGTGCCAGCAGCAGACTAGCGGGGAGCTCCTACAATGAGCAGTTCTTC
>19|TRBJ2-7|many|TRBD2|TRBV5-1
CASSSRTSGGPHSSYEQYF
TGCGCCAGCAGCTCGAGGACTAGCGGGGGCCCCCACAGCTCCTACGAGCAGTACTTC
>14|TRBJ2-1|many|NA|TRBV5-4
CASRGVSPYNEQFF
TGTGCCAGCCGAGGGGTCTCCCCCTACAATGAGCAGTTCTTC
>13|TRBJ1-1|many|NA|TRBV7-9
CASSLDTNTEAFF
TGTGCCAGCAGCTTAGACACGAACACTGAAGCTTTCTTT
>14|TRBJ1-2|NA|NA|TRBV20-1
CSAKITGKVYGYTF
TGCAGTGCTAAAATCACAGGGAAAGTCTATGGCTACACCTTC
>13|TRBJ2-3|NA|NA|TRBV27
CASSPFVTDTQYF
TGTGCCAGCAGCCCCTTTGTCACAGATACGCAGTATTTT
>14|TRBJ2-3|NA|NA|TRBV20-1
CSARVAWGTDTQYF
TGCAGTGCTAGAGTGGCGTGGGGGACAGATACGCAGTATTTT
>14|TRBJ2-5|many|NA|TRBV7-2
CASSSGLYQETQYF
TGTGCCAGCAGTTCTGGTCTGTACCAAGAGACCCAGTACTTC
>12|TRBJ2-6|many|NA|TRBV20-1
CSALSGANVLTF
TGCAGTGCCCTGTCTGGGGCCAACGTCCTGACTTTC
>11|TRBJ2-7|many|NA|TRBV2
CASSEASEQYF
TGTGCCAGCAGTGAGGCCAGCGAGCAGTACTTC
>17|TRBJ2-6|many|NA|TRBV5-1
CASSLGLGHSGANVLTF
TGCGCCAGCAGCTTGGGGCTTGGTCACTCTGGGGCCAACGTCCTGACTTTC
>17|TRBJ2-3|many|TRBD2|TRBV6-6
CASSYPTSGGATDTQYF
TGTGCCAGCAGTTACCCAACTAGCGGGGGGGCGACAGATACGCAGTATTTT
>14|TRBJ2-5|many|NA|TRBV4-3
CASSRGGLGETQYF
TGCGCCAGCAGTAGGGGGGGCCTTGGAGAGACCCAGTACTTC
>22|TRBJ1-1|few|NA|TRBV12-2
CASRFGRAQGKTSSTGDTEAFF
TGTGCAAGTCGCTTCGGCCGGGCCCAGGGAAAAACCTCGTCTACCGGGGACACTGAAGCTTTCTTT
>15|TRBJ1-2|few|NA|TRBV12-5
CASGLVGGANYGYTF
TGTGCTAGTGGTTTGGTTGGGGGGGCCAACTATGGCTACACCTTC
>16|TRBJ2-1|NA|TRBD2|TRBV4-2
CASSQGSGGRDNEQFF
TGTGCCAGCAGCCAAGGCAGCGGGGGGCGGGACAATGAGCAGTTCTTC
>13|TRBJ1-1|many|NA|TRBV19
CASSIGRATEAFF
TGTGCCAGTAGTATCGGCAGGGCCACTGAAGCTTTCTTT
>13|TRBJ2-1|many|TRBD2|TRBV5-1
CASSVTSVREQFF
TGCGCCAGCAGCGTGACTAGCGTCCGTGAGCAGTTCTTC
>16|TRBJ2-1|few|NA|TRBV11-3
CASSARDGSSYNEQFF
TGTGCCAGCAGCGCCCGAGACGGGAGCTCCTACAATGAGCAGTTCTTC
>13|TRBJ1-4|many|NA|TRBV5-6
CASSFDLGSKLFF
TGTGCCAGCAGCTTCGACCTCGGCAGCAAACTGTTTTTT
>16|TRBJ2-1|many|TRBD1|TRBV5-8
CASSPGQGITYNEQFF
TGTGCCAGCAGCCCCGGACAGGGTATAACCTACAATGAGCAGTTCTTC
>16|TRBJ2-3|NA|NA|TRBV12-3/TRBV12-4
CASSLRKGSGTDTQYF
TGTGCCAGCAGCCTTCGGAAGGGTAGCGGCACAGATACGCAGTATTTT
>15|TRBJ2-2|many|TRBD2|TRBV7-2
CASSFTSGVTGELFF
TGTGCCAGCAGCTTCACTAGCGGGGTCACCGGGGAGCTGTTTTTT
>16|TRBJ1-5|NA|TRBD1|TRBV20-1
CSAIATGSDSNQPQHF
TGCAGTGCTATAGCGACAGGGTCGGATAGCAATCAGCCCCAGCATTTT
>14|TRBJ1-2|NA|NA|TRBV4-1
CASSQSEGARGYTF
TGCGCCAGCAGCCAATCGGAAGGGGCGCGAGGCTACACCTTC
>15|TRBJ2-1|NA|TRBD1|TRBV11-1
CASSLGWTGNNEQFF
TGTGCCAGCAGCTTAGGGTGGACAGGGAACAATGAGCAGTTCTTC
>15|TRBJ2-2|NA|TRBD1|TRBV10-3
CAISYDRVNTGELFF
TGTGCCATCAGTTACGACAGGGTGAACACCGGGGAGCTGTTTTTT
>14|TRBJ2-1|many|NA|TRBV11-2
CASSMSPGYNEQFF
TGTGCCAGCAGCATGAGTCCCGGATACAATGAGCAGTTCTTC
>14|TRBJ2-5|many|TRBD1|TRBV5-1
CASSPTGGGETQYF
TGCGCCAGCTCACCAACAGGGGGCGGGGAGACCCAGTACTTC
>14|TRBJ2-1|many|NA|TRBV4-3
CASSQEGLLLEQFF
TGCGCCAGCAGCCAAGAGGGCCTCCTCCTTGAGCAGTTCTTC
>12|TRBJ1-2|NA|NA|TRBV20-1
CSARRVSGGYTF
TGCAGTGCTCGCAGGGTGTCAGGCGGCTACACCTTC
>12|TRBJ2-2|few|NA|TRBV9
CASSVVNGELFF
TGTGCCAGCAGCGTAGTCAACGGGGAGCTGTTTTTT
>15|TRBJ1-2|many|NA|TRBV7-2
CASSLKGAGTYGYTF
TGTGCCAGCAGCTTAAAAGGGGCGGGGACCTATGGCTACACCTTC
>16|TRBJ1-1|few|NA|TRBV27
CASSLSQANMNTEAFF
TGTGCCAGCAGTTTATCACAGGCAAACATGAACACTGAAGCTTTCTTT
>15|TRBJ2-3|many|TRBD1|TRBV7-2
CASSLGQGGGDTQYF
TGTGCCAGCAGCTTGGGACAGGGTGGGGGCGATACGCAGTATTTT
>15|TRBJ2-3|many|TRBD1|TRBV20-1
CSVPTGDPFTDTQYF
TGCAGTGTTCCGACAGGGGATCCCTTCACAGATACGCAGTATTTT
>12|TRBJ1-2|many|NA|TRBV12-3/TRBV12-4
CASSSENYGYTF
TGTGCCAGCAGTTCAGAGAACTATGGCTACACCTTC